This T cell receptor (beta chain) was found in a study of cytomegalovirus exposure and HLA in healthy donors. Study-wide results and caveats: The authors judged a highly shared variant cluster likely a sequencing artifact. According to a later analysis, donors in an Asian-associated ancestry cluster reportedly had fewer N-insertions than the 666-donor mean.

With regard to this clone: No antigen is known for it.

The primer mix had 60 Vbeta and 13 Jbeta primers. Clones were sequenced by immunoSEQ multiplex PCR, and TCRdb holds only the in-frame ones, with some missing. The sample has about 190,000 clones, 75% to 90% seen once. The ends were cut back, 1 base at V and 2 bases at J, with 12 bases in the middle. The germline gives CDR1 SNHLY, CDR2 FYNNEI. The CDR3 covers 15 residues. The J gene is TRBJ2-7, the V gene TRBV2; possible D gene TRBD1, 6 bases. The receptor comes from a woman in her twenties or thirties in good health and CMV-seronegative. What was sequenced was PBMCs. The CDR3 DNA follows: TGTGCCAGCAGTGAAGATCAGGGGATGACCTACGAGCAGTACTTC. It translates to CASSEDQGMTYEQYF. The complete variable domain, with remaining parts taken from reference TRBV2 and TRBJ2-7, reads EPEVTQTPSHQVTQMGQEVILRCVPISNHLYFYWYRQILGQKVEFLVSFYNNEISEKSEIFDDQFSVERPDGSNFTLKIRSTKLEDSAMYFCASSEDQGMTYEQYFGPGTRLTVT.